Below, one T cell receptor beta chain is given with its context. There is no known antigen for this receptor. Base qualities were left out, and no much larger clone turns up one base away. Genomic DNA was isolated from the sorted cells so that the TCRbeta CDR3 region could be sequenced. The immunoSEQ Assay was used for sequencing of TCRbeta CDR3 regions. The source is immuneACCESS, and TCRdb retained only in-frame sequences with V and J called. Part of the clones is not carried over; for the studies checked, unresolved V genes explain less than half of this, and the remainder is unexplained. This sample is represented by roughly 80,000 clones; approximately 89% of them were singletons. The ten largest account for around 0.38% of the sample. This sample is drawn from a study of OX40 agonist ivuxolimab in advanced cancers. Notes on the research overall: Ivuxolimab was an agonistic, fully human IgG2 monoclonal antibody directed against OX40 (CD134), a costimulatory receptor. Among the roughly 50 dose-escalation patients, some 20 had hepatocellular carcinoma, some 15 melanoma, 9 renal cell carcinoma and 9 head and neck cancer. Intravenous ivuxolimab was administered to patients every 2 weeks at six dose levels: 0.01, 0.1, 0.3, 1.5, 3 and 10 mg/kg. The paper covers the monotherapy dose-escalation part of the phase I ivuxolimab trial, which included N of about 51 patients. Peripheral TCRbeta sequencing was intended to test whether TCR sequence diversity was altered and clonal T-cell expansion was caused by ivuxolimab. In the dose-escalation cohort, 82.7% of patients were male, and the mean age was around 60 years, with a range of about 20 to 79. Partial responses occurred in three dose-escalation patients, of whom one had hepatocellular carcinoma and two had cutaneous melanoma. Prior anti-PD-1, anti-PD-L1 or anti-CTLA-4 therapy was permitted, and 30% to 45% of dose-escalation patients had received checkpoint inhibitors. The study at large found these results: After ivuxolimab, expanded clones were on average more numerous among CD8+ T cells than among CD4+ T cells. At doses of 0.1 to 3.0 mg/kg, clonal expansion of both CD4+ and CD8+ T cells in blood was seen between baseline and week 6. Low levels of normalized T-cell clonal expansion were also seen in some nonresponding patients. Antigen specificity was not determined for the clonally expanded peripheral T cells. In the 0.1-3.0 mg/kg groups, partial responders were among the patients with the lowest normalized peripheral clonal expansion, particularly in CD8+ T cells.

Patients with autoimmune disease history or receiving systemic immunosuppression were excluded from the trial. Peripheral blood for TCR sequencing was collected from all dose cohorts at baseline, on cycle 4 day 1, and on cycle 7 day 1. Samples came from an open-label, multicenter, first-in-human phase I dose-escalation trial of ivuxolimab. The trial enrolled adults with locally advanced or metastatic head and neck squamous cell, hepatocellular, melanoma or renal cell carcinoma. Before TCR sequencing, CD4+ T cells and CD8+ T cells from peripheral blood were sorted into separate populations. V is shortened by 2 bases, J by 4 bases, and the region joining them spans 12 bases. Including the terminal cysteine and phenylalanine, the CDR3 comprises 14 residues. Only the CDR3 DNA stays, 42 bases, in frame from base 1. Per the germline V gene, MNHEY is the CDR1 and SVGAGI is the CDR2.

The rearranged chain carries TRBV6-5 and TRBJ2-7, with TRBD1 tentatively as D gene (5 bases match). The source is an adult with an advanced solid tumor such as melanoma, head and neck, liver or kidney cancer. The sequencing used CD4+ or CD8+ T cells sorted from blood, collected in a trial of the OX40 agonist ivuxolimab. The CDR3 has the sequence CASSYGQGRYEQYF. The sequence in DNA is TGTGCCAGCAGTTACGGGCAGGGTAGGTACGAGCAGTACTTC.